In its sample, the clone carrying this T cell receptor (beta chain) was seen many times. What it binds is not known. The data belong to a study of regulatory T cells in long-lasting Graves disease. About the research overall: Recently diagnosed Graves' patients had received antithyroid drugs for under 3 months. Findings and caveats of the study: Those with persistent disease had in common more public clonotypes (about 2,700) than new patients (around 910).

Libraries of TCR beta came from iRepertoire HTBI primers plus Arm-PCR of CDR3 regions. TCRdb itself ran the multiplex PCR reads through MiXCR, one entry per CDR3 protein. The table shows more than 350,000 distinct CDR3 sequences, with more than 13% occurring only once. Germline V gene data show CDR1 as LGHDT and CDR2 as YNNKEL (reference sequence). V lost 0 bases and J lost 9; bases outside the gene matches: 16. This CDR3 comprises 17 residues. Time point in this sample: newly diagnosed GD, antithyroid drugs for less than 3 months. Generation of the TCR library employed RNA extracted from PBMCs. This sample was also put to use in a study of T cells in Graves' hyperthyroidism and ophthalmopathy. That paper notes: The HTBI primer set drove a first-round RT-PCR of the TCR CDR3.

The sequence derives from a woman in her twenties or thirties with Graves disease. The sample in question was peripheral blood mononuclear cells (PBMCs), obtained at new diagnosis, from a patient treated with antithyroid drugs. The chain links TRBV3-1 to TRBJ2-7; 8 bases are shared with TRBD2. This chain's CDR3 is CASSQERGGLGTTRQYF. CDR3 nucleotide sequence: TGTGCCAGCAGCCAAGAAAGGGGGGGACTAGGGACTACGCGGCAGTACTTC.